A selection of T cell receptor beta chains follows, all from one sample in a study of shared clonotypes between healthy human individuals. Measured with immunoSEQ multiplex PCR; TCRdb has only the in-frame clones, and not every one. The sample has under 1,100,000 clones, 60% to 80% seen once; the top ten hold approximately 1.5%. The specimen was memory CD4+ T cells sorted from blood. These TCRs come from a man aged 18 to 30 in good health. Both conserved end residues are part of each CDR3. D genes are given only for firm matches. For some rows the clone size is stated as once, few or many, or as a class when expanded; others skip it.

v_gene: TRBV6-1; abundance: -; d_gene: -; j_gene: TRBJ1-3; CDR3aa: CASIGLGNTIYF; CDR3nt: TGTGCCAGCATAGGGCTTGGAAACACCATATATTTT
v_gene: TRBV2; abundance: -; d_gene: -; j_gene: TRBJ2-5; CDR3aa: CASNGWDDRGGETQYF; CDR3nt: TGTGCCAGCAACGGATGGGATGACAGAGGGGGAGAGACCCAGTACTTC
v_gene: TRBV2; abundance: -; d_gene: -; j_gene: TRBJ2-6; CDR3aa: CASSTGLTGANVLTF; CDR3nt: TGTGCCAGCAGTACAGGACTAACTGGGGCCAACGTCCTGACTTTC
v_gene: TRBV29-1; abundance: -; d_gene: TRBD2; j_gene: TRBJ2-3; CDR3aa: CSVEESGGSPTDTQYF; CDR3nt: TGCAGCGTTGAAGAAAGCGGGGGGTCCCCCACAGATACGCAGTATTTT
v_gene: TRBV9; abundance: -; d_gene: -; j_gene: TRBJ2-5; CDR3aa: CASSVAGQKLGETQYF; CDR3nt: TGTGCCAGCAGCGTGGCGGGACAAAAGCTTGGGGAGACCCAGTACTTC
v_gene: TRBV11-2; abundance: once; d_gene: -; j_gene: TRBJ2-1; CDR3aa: CASSLGLIYNEQFF; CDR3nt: TGTGCCAGCAGCTTAGGGCTCATCTACAATGAGCAGTTCTTC
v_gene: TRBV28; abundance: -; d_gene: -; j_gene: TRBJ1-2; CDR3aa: CAVANYGYTF; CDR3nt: TGTGCCGTCGCTAACTATGGCTACACCTTC
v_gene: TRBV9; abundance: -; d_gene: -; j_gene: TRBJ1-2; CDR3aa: CASSAPGSSVSGYTF; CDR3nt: TGTGCCAGCAGCGCTCCTGGGTCCTCAGTGAGTGGCTACACCTTC
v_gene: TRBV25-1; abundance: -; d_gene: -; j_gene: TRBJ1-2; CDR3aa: CASRADNYGYTF; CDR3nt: TGTGCCAGCAGGGCAGATAACTATGGCTACACCTTC
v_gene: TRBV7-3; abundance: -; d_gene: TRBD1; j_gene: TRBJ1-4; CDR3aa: CASSLTGQANEKLFF; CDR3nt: TGTGCCAGCAGCTTAACGGGACAGGCTAATGAAAAACTGTTTTTT
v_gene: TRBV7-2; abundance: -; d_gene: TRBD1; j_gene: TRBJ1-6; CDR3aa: CASSTRQGMDSPLHF; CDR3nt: TGTGCCAGCAGCACCCGACAGGGGATGGATTCACCCCTCCACTTT
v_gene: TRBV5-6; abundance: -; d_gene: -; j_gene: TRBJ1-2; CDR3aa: CASSGNSGLSGYTF; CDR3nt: TGTGCCAGCAGCGGCAACTCGGGTTTGAGTGGCTACACCTTC
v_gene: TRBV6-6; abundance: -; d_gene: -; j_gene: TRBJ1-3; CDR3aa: CASSYRGAAGNTIYF; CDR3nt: TGTGCCAGCAGTTACCGGGGTGCGGCTGGAAACACCATATATTTT
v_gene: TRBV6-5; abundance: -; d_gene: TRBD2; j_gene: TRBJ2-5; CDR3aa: CASSYLRSGGPETQYF; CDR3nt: TGTGCCAGCAGTTATTTGCGGTCGGGGGGGCCTGAGACCCAGTACTTC
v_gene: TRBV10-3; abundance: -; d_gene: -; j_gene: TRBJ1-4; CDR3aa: CAISASANEKLFF; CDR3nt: TGTGCCATCAGTGCGTCAGCTAATGAAAAACTGTTTTTT
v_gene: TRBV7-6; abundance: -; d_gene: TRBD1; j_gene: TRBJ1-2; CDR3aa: CASSPGAGGNYGYTF; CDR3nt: TGTGCCAGCAGCCCCGGGGCAGGGGGTAACTATGGCTACACCTTC
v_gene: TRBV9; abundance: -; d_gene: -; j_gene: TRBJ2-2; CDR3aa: CASSNRGARRTGELFF; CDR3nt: TGTGCCAGCAGCAATAGGGGGGCGCGTCGAACCGGGGAGCTGTTTTTT
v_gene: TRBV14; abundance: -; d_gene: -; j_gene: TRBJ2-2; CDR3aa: CASSQLRNTGELFF; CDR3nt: TGTGCCAGCAGCCAACTCAGGAACACCGGGGAGCTGTTTTTT
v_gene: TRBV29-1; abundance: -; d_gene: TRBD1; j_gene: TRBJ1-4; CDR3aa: CSVDTGEPFGEKLFF; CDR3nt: TGCAGCGTTGACACAGGGGAACCGTTTGGTGAAAAACTGTTTTTT
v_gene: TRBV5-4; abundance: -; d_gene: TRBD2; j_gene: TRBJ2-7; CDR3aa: CASSIGGLAGVDEQYF; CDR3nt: TGTGCCAGCAGCATCGGGGGACTAGCGGGAGTCGACGAGCAGTACTTC